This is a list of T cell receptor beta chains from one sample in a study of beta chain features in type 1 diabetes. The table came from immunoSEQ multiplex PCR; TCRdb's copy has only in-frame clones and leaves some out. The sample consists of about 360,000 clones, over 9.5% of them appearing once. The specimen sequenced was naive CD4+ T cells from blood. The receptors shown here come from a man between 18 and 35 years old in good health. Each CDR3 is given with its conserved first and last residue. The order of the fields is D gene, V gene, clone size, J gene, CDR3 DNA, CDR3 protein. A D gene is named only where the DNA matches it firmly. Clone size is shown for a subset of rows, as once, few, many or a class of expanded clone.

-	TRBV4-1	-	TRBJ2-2	TGCGCCAGCAGCCAAGTTCGGGGCACCGGGGAGCTGTTTTTT	CASSQVRGTGELFF
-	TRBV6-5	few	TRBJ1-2	TGTGCCAGCAGTTACTCGAGACAGCAGGGCTACACCTTC	CASSYSRQQGYTF
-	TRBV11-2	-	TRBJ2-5	TGTGCCAGCAGCTTCGGGGGGCGGGAGACCCAGTACTTC	CASSFGGRETQYF
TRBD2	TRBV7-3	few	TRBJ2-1	TGTGCCAGCAGCTTAACGGCTAGCGGGAGGAGCGAGCAGTTCTTC	CASSLTASGRSEQFF
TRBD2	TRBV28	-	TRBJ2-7	TGTGCCAGCAGTTCTCCGGGACTAGCGGCCAGGGGGTCCGAGCAGTACTTC	CASSSPGLAARGSEQYF
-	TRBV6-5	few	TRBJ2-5	TGTGCCAGCAGCAGAATTTCGGAGACCCAGTACTTC	CASSRISETQYF
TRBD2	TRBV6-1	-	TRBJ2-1	TGTGCCAGCAGCCTCACTAGCGGGAGGGCCGATGAGCAGTTCTTC	CASSLTSGRADEQFF
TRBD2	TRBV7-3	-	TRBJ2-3	TGTGCCAGCAGCTTAACGCGGGGGAGGGGAGATACGCAGTATTTT	CASSLTRGRGDTQYF
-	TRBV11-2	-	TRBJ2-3	TGTGCCAGCAGCAGAGGAGAAGATACGCAGTATTTT	CASSRGEDTQYF
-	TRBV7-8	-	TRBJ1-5	TGTGCCAGCAGCTTAGACAGGGATCAGCCCCAGCATTTT	CASSLDRDQPQHF
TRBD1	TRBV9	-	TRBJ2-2	TGTGCCAGCAGCGTAGGACAGGGCAACACCGGGGAGCTGTTTTTT	CASSVGQGNTGELFF
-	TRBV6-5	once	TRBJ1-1	TGTGCCAGCAGTTACTCGGGGCGGGGGAAGGGTGAAGCTTTCTTT	CASSYSGRGKGEAFF
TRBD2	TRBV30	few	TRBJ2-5	TGTGCCTGGACCCGCCTAGCGGGGCAAGAGACCCAGTACTTC	CAWTRLAGQETQYF
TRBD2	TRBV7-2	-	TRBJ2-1	TGTGCCAGCAGCGAACATCCGGGACTAGTATCCTACAATGAGCAGTTCTTC	CASSEHPGLVSYNEQFF
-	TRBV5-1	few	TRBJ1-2	TGCGCCAGCAGCTTGGGAGATAACTATGGCTACACCTTC	CASSLGDNYGYTF